The present entry profiles one T cell receptor beta chain with its context. The data belong to a study of blood T cell repertoires in COVID-19. As for the study in general: The United States, Italy and Spain were the sources of the acute and convalescent COVID-19 samples. T cells, B-cell-depleted T cells, or PBMCs provided the cDNA or gDNA that served as material.

The V end lost 0 bases, the J end lost 6 bases, and 9 bases lay between the germline ends. The CDR3 consists of 13 residues. Germline V gives CDR1 SGHNT, CDR2 YYREEE (reference sequence). In the authors' methods: By means of reference gene primer amplification, nucleated cell counts were estimated. Generated by immunoSEQ multiplex PCR, the TCRdb table keeps only in-frame clones and is missing some. The DNA gave D and trimming, while V, J and clone size come from that table. Seen here are 200,000 to 250,000 clones, roughly 80% observed once, and the top ten hold less than 7.5%. V gene TRBV5-4 combines with J gene TRBJ1-1, with TRBD1 as a possible D gene (5 bases). Sequencing used peripheral blood. This TCR came from a woman in her fifties or sixties with acute or convalescent COVID-19. CDR3 residues: CASSLVQGSEAFF. In DNA, the CDR3 is TGTGCCAGCAGCTTGGTGCAGGGCTCTGAAGCTTTCTTT.